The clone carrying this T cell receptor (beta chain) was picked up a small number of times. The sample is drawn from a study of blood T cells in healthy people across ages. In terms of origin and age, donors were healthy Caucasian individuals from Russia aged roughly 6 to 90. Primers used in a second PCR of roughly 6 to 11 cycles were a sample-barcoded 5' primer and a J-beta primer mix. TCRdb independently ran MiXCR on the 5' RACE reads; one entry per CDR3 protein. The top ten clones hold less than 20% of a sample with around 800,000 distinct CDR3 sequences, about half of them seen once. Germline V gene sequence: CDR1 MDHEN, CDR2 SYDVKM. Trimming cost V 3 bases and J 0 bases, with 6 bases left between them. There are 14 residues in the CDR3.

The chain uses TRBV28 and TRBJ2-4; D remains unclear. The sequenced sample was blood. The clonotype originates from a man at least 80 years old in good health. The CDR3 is CASSFQRAKNIQYF. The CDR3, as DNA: TGTGCCAGCAGTTTCCAGCGAGCCAAAAACATTCAGTACTTC.